This T cell receptor (beta chain) originates from a study of blood T cell repertoires in COVID-19. Study context: Samples taken during acute and convalescent COVID-19 were collected in the United States, Italy and Spain. Sources were T cells, B-cell-depleted T cells, or PBMCs; the material itself was cDNA or gDNA.

This CDR3 spans 16 amino acids. The junction had 11 bases not matched to a gene; V was cut back by 0 bases and J by 9 bases. Germline V CDR1 and CDR2: SGDLS, YYNGEE. Per the study methods: Nucleated cell counts were estimated from reference gene primer amplification. The table came from immunoSEQ multiplex PCR; TCRdb's copy has only in-frame clones and leaves some out. V, J and clone size reflect that table, while D and trimming were determined from the DNA. In the table there are about 14,000 clones, 73% of which are singletons. The sequenced sample consisted of peripheral blood. The sequence was collected from a man aged 70-80 years with acute or convalescent COVID-19. V and J are TRBV9 and TRBJ2-1, with 8 bases identical to TRBD2. This chain's CDR3 is CASSVERPAGVVEQFF. The CDR3 DNA sequence: TGTGCCAGCAGCGTAGAAAGGCCAGCGGGAGTGGTTGAGCAGTTCTTC.